Following are 20 T cell receptor beta chains from one sample sequenced in a study of blood T cell repertoires in COVID-19. The data were produced by immunoSEQ multiplex PCR, yet TCRdb's version contains in-frame clones alone and is incomplete. The table lists 200,000 or so clones, around 79% of them singletons. Sequenced: peripheral blood. Every receptor here comes from a man aged 55 to 70 with active or convalescent COVID-19.

The chain couples TRBV5-1 to TRBJ2-6, with a weak D call TRBD1 (6 bases). The CDR3 consists of 15 residues. V was clipped by 4 bases and J by 4 bases, with 12 bases between them. The germline CDR1 and CDR2 sequences are SGHRS and YFSETQ. The CDR3 DNA reads as TGCGCCAGCAGCACCACAGGGTTCGGGGCCAACGTCCTGACTTTC. Translated: CASSTTGFGANVLTF.

This chain links TRBV7-2 with TRBJ1-5; tentatively, D is TRBD1 (6 bases). This CDR3 region has 15 residues. The V gene's germline CDR1 is SGHTA and CDR2 FQGNSA. With 0 bases removed from V and 2 bases from J, the gap between germline ends came to 8 bases. The CDR3 is CASSLAAGGNQPQHF. As DNA, the CDR3 is TGTGCCAGCAGCTTAGCGGCAGGGGGCAATCAGCCCCAGCATTTT.

V usage is TRBV2 and J usage is TRBJ1-2; tentative D call: TRBD1 (6 bases). V shed 5 bases and J shed 6 bases, with 13 bases lying between them. Germline CDR1 reads SNHLY; CDR2 reads FYNNEI. This CDR3 has 13 residues. The CDR3 sequence is CASSTRTDNGYTF. The CDR3 nucleotides are TGTGCCAGCAGTACCCGGACAGACAATGGCTACACCTTC.

The chain has TRBV3-1 (or the pseudogene TRBV3-2) and TRBJ2-5; 8 bases match TRBD1. The CDR3 has 14 amino acids. Germline CDR1 reads LGHDT; CDR2 reads YNNKEL (reference sequence). The J segment lost 7 bases and the V segment lost 4 bases, leaving 8 bases of the junction unmatched. The CDR3 nucleotides are TGTGCCAGCAGCCCGCGGACAGGGCCTGCGACCCAGTACTTC. It translates to CASSPRTGPATQYF.

V gene TRBV6-2 or TRBV6-3 combines with J gene TRBJ2-5; TRBD2 aligns across 11 bases. The junction had 7 bases not matched to a gene; V was cut back by 6 bases and J by 4 bases. This CDR3 contains 15 residues. Germline V gene data show CDR1 as MNHEY and CDR2 as SVGEGT. The CDR3 bases are TGTGCCAGCAGCCCTAGCGGGAGGACGGTAGAGACCCAGTACTTC. Protein: CASSPSGRTVETQYF.

The CDR3 DNA follows: TGTGCCAGCAGAAGAGAAGCTAATCAGCCCCAGCATTTT. Translating it yields CASRREANQPQHF. The chain carries TRBV28 and TRBJ1-5, with D uncertain. The CDR3 is made up of 13 amino acids. Between the trimmed V and J ends, which lost 6 bases and 4 bases, there was a span of 10 bases. The germline V gene has CDR1 MDHEN and CDR2 SYDVKM.

CDR3 protein: CASSLQGDEFYEQYF. In DNA form, the CDR3 reads TGCGCCAGCAGCTTACAGGGTGATGAGTTCTACGAGCAGTACTTC. The rearrangement uses TRBV5-1 and TRBJ2-7, with D maybe TRBD1 (6 bases). Germline-derived CDR1 and CDR2 are SGHRS and YFSETQ. The CDR3 runs to 15 residues. Trimming took off 2 bases at V and 3 bases at J, with 15 bases between the two ends.

This rearrangement joins TRBV7-2 to TRBJ2-7; TRBD2 might be the D (5 bases). V lost 5 bases and J lost 6, with 17 bases in between. CDR3 length equals 14 residues. Germline loops: CDR1 SGHTA, CDR2 FQGNSA. CDR3 in DNA: TGTGCCAGCAGCCCACCCCCGAGGGATAGCGAGCAGTACTTC. Protein product: CASSPPPRDSEQYF.

The rearrangement links TRBV3-1 (or the pseudogene TRBV3-2) to TRBJ1-6, with TRBD1 matching over 7 bases. From germline, CDR1 is LGHDT and CDR2 YNNKEL (reference sequence). J gave up 7 bases and V 5 bases, and 5 bases lay outside the gene matches. The CDR3 loop spans 14 amino acids. The CDR3 DNA follows: TGTGCCAGCAGCAGGGGGCATGAGAATTCACCCCTCCACTTT. Residues: CASSRGHENSPLHF.

The CDR3 spells CASSEGGQGNQPQHF. CDR3 sequence (DNA): TGTGCCAGCAGTGAAGGGGGACAGGGCAATCAGCCCCAGCATTTT. The rearrangement links TRBV2 to TRBJ1-5, with 8 bases aligning to TRBD1. The CDR3 has 15 amino acids. Per the germline V gene, CDR1 is SNHLY and CDR2 is FYNNEI. After removal of 1 base from V and 2 bases from J, the junction contained 1 base not matched to a gene. Supplemented by reference TRBV2 and TRBJ1-5, the full variable domain reads EPEVTQTPSHQVTQMGQEVILRCVPISNHLYFYWYRQILGQKVEFLVSFYNNEISEKSEIFDDQFSVERPDGSNFTLKIRSTKLEDSAMYFCASSEGGQGNQPQHFGDGTRLSIL.

The DNA for the CDR3 is TGTGCCAGTAGTCCAGTCAGCGGGGGCTACAATGAGCAGTTCTTC. It yields the protein CASSPVSGGYNEQFF. This chain links TRBV19 with TRBJ2-1, with 8 nucleotides matching TRBD2. The CDR3 is 15 residues long. After removal of 5 bases from V and 3 bases from J, the junction contained 6 bases not matched to a gene. Germline values: CDR1 LNHDA, CDR2 SQIVND (reference sequence).

The rearrangement joins TRBV30 to TRBJ2-7, with 10 bases lining up with TRBD2. The CDR3 contains 13 residues. Looked up from germline, CDR1 is GTSNPN and CDR2 is SVGIG (reference sequence). V dropped 4 bases and J dropped 6; count of bases not matched to a gene: 6. CDR3 nucleotide sequence: TGTGCCTGGAATTCACTAGCGGGATCCGAGCAGTACTTC. It translates to CAWNSLAGSEQYF.

This clone was detected ten times or more. This chain links TRBV7-9 with TRBJ2-6; D gene unclear. CDR1 is SEHNR, CDR2 FQNEAQ, per germline (reference sequence). With 5 bases removed from V and 0 bases from J, the gap between germline ends came to 8 bases. The CDR3 is made up of 15 amino acids. The CDR3 DNA sequence: TGTGCCAGCAGCCCCTCGGGCTCTGGGGCCAACGTCCTGACTTTC. This sequence encodes CASSPSGSGANVLTF. Filled out from reference TRBV7-9 and TRBJ2-6, the complete variable domain reads DTGVSQNPRHKITKRGQNVTFRCDPISEHNRLYWYRQTLGQGPEFLTYFQNEAQLEKSRLLSDRFSAERPKGSFSTLEIQRTEQGDSAMYLCASSPSGSGANVLTFGAGSRLTVL.

J is TRBJ2-3 and V is TRBV6-5; TRBD2 agrees at 7 bases. Per the germline V gene, CDR1 is MNHEY and CDR2 is SVGAGI. This CDR3 spans 15 amino acids. Losses at the gene ends were 10 bases for V and 2 bases for J; bases not matched to a gene: 12. CDR3 in amino acids: CATRSGAPNTDTQYF. The CDR3 DNA is TGTGCCACCAGGAGCGGGGCCCCCAACACAGATACGCAGTATTTT.

The chain links TRBV7-2 to TRBJ2-7; 8 bases are a match to TRBD2. Germline CDR1 and CDR2: SGHTA and FQGNSA. CDR3 length: 15 residues. J lost 2 bases, V lost 8 bases, and 11 bases had no gene match. The CDR3 region has the DNA TGTGCCAGCCAAAGGTACGGCGGGAGGACCTACGAGCAGTACTTC. It codes for CASQRYGGRTYEQYF.

The chain links TRBV20-1 to TRBJ1-1; D is undetermined. With 3 bases removed from V and 3 bases from J, the gap between germline ends came to 8 bases. Germline V gives CDR1 DFQATT, CDR2 SNEGSKA (reference sequence). The CDR3 is 12 residues long. Written as DNA, the CDR3 is TGCAGTGCTAGTGGCCCAGACACTGAAGCTTTCTTT. Encoded protein: CSASGPDTEAFF.

V gene TRBV2 combines with J gene TRBJ2-5; the D is unclear. The CDR3 has 13 residues. The germline CDR1 and CDR2 sequences are SNHLY and FYNNEI. The V and J ends lost 4 bases and 3 bases respectively, with 9 bases between them. The CDR3 reads CASSGSLEETQYF. The DNA for the CDR3 is TGTGCCAGCAGTGGATCGTTAGAAGAGACCCAGTACTTC.

V and J are TRBV10-3 and TRBJ2-7; D unclear. Trimming removed 11 bases at V and 6 bases at J, with 8 bases between. There are 9 residues in the CDR3. Germline loops: CDR1 ENHRY, CDR2 SYGVKD. The CDR3 bases are TGTGCCTTCCGGTGCGAGCAGTACTTC. Translated: CAFRCEQYF.

The genes are TRBV27 and TRBJ2-7; D perhaps matches TRBD2 (6 bases). Germline CDR1 and CDR2: MNHEY and SMNVEV (reference sequence). Trimming took 0 bases from V and 3 from J, leaving 9 bases between them. CDR3 size: 14 residues. The CDR3 sequence: CASSLSGSYYEQYF. The CDR3 region has the DNA TGTGCCAGCAGTTTATCCGGGAGCTACTACGAGCAGTACTTC.

The genes are TRBV20-1 and TRBJ1-5; 8 nucleotides match TRBD1. V dropped 5 bases and J dropped 4; count of bases not matched to a gene: 10. CDR3 length: 15 amino acids. From germline, CDR1 is DFQATT and CDR2 SNEGSKA (reference sequence). The CDR3 reads CSAGGGQGANQPQHF. The CDR3 region has the DNA TGCAGTGCTGGTGGCGGACAGGGCGCGAATCAGCCCCAGCATTTT.